The next 27 T cell receptor beta chains were all read from a single sample in a study of blood T cell repertoires in COVID-19. Profiling relied on immunoSEQ multiplex PCR, and the TCRdb table lists in-frame clones only, not all of them. There are approximately 170,000 clones in the sample; around 82% occur only once, and approximately 4% lies in the top ten. The sample was PBMCs or T cells enriched from blood (not recorded which). The receptors were sampled from a woman aged 50 to 60 in a cohort exposed to, infected with or recovered from COVID-19 (not recorded which).

The chain combines TRBV4-1 with TRBJ2-7; 8 bases are shared with TRBD1. Looked up from germline, CDR1 is MGHRA and CDR2 is YSYEKL. The trim removed 3 bases at V and 6 bases at J, leaving 10 bases unmatched. The CDR3 has 15 amino acids. CDR3 sequence: CASSHARDRISEQYF. For the CDR3, the DNA is TGCGCCAGCAGCCATGCCCGGGACAGGATATCCGAGCAGTACTTC.

This clone was counted a single time. The rearrangement uses TRBV9 and TRBJ2-2; D gene unclear. Deletions cut 4 bases from V and 6 bases from J, with 7 bases between. Germline V CDR1 and CDR2: SGDLS, YYNGEE. The CDR3 has 12 residues. The CDR3 DNA follows: TGTGCCAGCAGCCCCCCCGCCGGGGAGCTGTTTTTT. It encodes CASSPPAGELFF. The full variable domain, rest sourced from reference TRBV9 and TRBJ2-2, is DSGVTQTPKHLITATGQRVTLRCSPRSGDLSVYWYQQSLDQGLQFLIQYYNGEERAKGNILERFSAQQFPDLHSELNLSSLELGDSALYFCASSPPAGELFFGEGSRLTVL.

CDR3 DNA sequence: TGCAGCGTTGGGAGGAGTCAGGGGGCCTTCTCTGAAGCTTTCTTT. Amino acids: CSVGRSQGAFSEAFF. The chain uses TRBV29-1 and TRBJ1-1; 8 bases match TRBD1. This CDR3 spans 15 amino acids. Trimming took 4 bases from V and 6 from J; bases not matched to a gene: 13. CDR1 is SQVTM and CDR2 is ANQGSEA in the germline V gene.

The rearrangement joins TRBV19 to TRBJ2-7, with D possibly being TRBD1 (6 bases). The CDR3 totals 15 residues. The germline V gene encodes CDR1 LNHDA and CDR2 SQIVND (reference sequence). Trimming took 3 bases from V and 8 from J, leaving 20 bases between them. The CDR3 protein is CASSITGQYRNQQYF. The CDR3 nucleotides read TGTGCCAGTAGTATTACCGGACAGTATCGAAACCAGCAGTACTTC. Based on the CDR3 plus reference TRBV19 and TRBJ2-7, the full variable domain is DGGITQSPKYLFRKEGQNVTLSCEQNLNHDAMYWYRQDPGQGLRLIYYSQIVNDFQKGDIAEGYSVSREKKESFPLTVTSAQKNPTAFYLCASSITGQYRNQQYFGPGTRLTVT.

This clone appeared a few times. The rearrangement links TRBV10-3 to TRBJ2-1, with 9 nucleotides matching TRBD2. CDR3 size: 16 residues. The V gene's germline CDR1 is ENHRY and CDR2 SYGVKD. Unmatched junction bases numbered 5, after V lost 0 bases and J lost 5 bases. The CDR3 DNA follows: TGTGCCATCAGTGAGTCGGCGACTAGCGGAAACAATGAGCAGTTCTTC. As protein: CAISESATSGNNEQFF.

A few counts support this clone. Other DNA sequences within the sample encode an identical CDR3. This rearrangement joins TRBV5-4 to TRBJ2-7; 10 positions match TRBD2. Per germline, CDR1 SGHNT and CDR2 YYREEE (reference sequence). The CDR3 is made up of 14 amino acids. V shed 0 bases, J shed 3 bases, and the junction held 0 bases outside the gene matches. In DNA form, the CDR3 reads TGTGCCAGCAGCTTGGGGACTAGCGGCTACGAGCAGTACTTC. Translated: CASSLGTSGYEQYF.

This chain connects TRBV5-4 to TRBJ2-3, with no clear D. The V gene lost 3 bases and the J gene lost 2 bases, with 10 bases spanning the gap. CDR3 length: 14 amino acids. From germline, CDR1 is SGHNT and CDR2 YYREEE (reference sequence). This chain's CDR3 is CASSSRSTTDTQYF. As DNA, the CDR3 is TGTGCCAGCAGCTCCAGGTCCACCACAGATACGCAGTATTTT.

This sequence joins TRBV11-3 and TRBJ2-2; D is ambiguous. V shed 0 bases and J shed 6 bases, with 2 bases lying between them. This CDR3 spans 12 amino acids. Germline V lookup: CDR1 SGHNT, CDR2 YENEEA. This CDR3 is CASSLDSGELFF. CDR3 DNA: TGTGCCAGCAGCTTAGACTCCGGGGAGCTGTTTTTT.

The chain couples TRBV5-1 to TRBJ2-7; 13 nucleotides line up with TRBD2. V dropped 2 bases and J dropped 4; count of bases not matched to a gene: 3. The CDR3 has 15 amino acids. Germline-derived CDR1 and CDR2 are SGHRS and YFSETQ. CDR3 in DNA: TGCGCCAGCAGCTTACTAGCGGGGGGGCCATACGAGCAGTACTTC. It yields the protein CASSLLAGGPYEQYF.

The chain carries TRBV7-2 and TRBJ1-6; D gene uncertain. The germline gives CDR1 SGHTA, CDR2 FQGNSA. The V end lost 5 bases, the J end lost 6 bases, and 8 bases lay between the germline ends. The CDR3 has 13 amino acids. Written as DNA, the CDR3 is TGTGCCAGCAGCCTCCTTATTAATTCACCCCTCCACTTT. Its protein is CASSLLINSPLHF.

The chain combines TRBV27 with TRBJ1-6; 8 bases line up with TRBD1. This CDR3 has 15 amino acids. J gave up 7 bases and V 5 bases, and 7 bases lay outside the gene matches. Germline-derived CDR1 and CDR2 are MNHEY and SMNVEV (reference sequence). CDR3 in DNA: TGTGCCAGCAGTCCGGGACAGGCGCGAAATTCACCCCTCCACTTT. Protein sequence: CASSPGQARNSPLHF.

This clone was picked up one time. The chain joins TRBV4-1 to TRBJ2-2; 10 bases map to TRBD1. The CDR3 sequence is 16 residues long. With V trimmed by 1 base and J by 3 bases, 2 bases remained unmatched. The germline CDR1 and CDR2 sequences are MGHRA and YSYEKL. CDR3: CASSQGQGAYTGELFF. CDR3 coding DNA: TGCGCCAGCAGCCAAGGACAGGGGGCGTACACCGGGGAGCTGTTTTTT.

This clone was recorded once. The chain combines TRBV11-2 with TRBJ2-1, with 8 bases fitting TRBD2. Germline CDR1 reads SGHAT; CDR2 reads FQNNGV. The CDR3 length is 14 residues. With V trimmed by 5 bases and J by 5 bases, 5 bases remained unmatched. Here the CDR3 reads CASSPTSGNNEQFF. DNA of the CDR3: TGTGCCAGCAGCCCTACTAGCGGCAACAATGAGCAGTTCTTC.

The V gene is TRBV7-8, the J gene TRBJ2-1, with TRBD2 matching 8 bases. This CDR3 comprises 15 residues. Germline CDR1 is SGHVS and CDR2 is FQNEAQ. The ends lost 3 bases at V and 5 bases at J; junction bases unmatched: 6. This chain's CDR3 is CASSFATSVDNEQFF. CDR3 bases: TGTGCCAGCAGCTTTGCGACTAGCGTAGACAATGAGCAGTTCTTC. Together with reference TRBV7-8 and TRBJ2-1, the CDR3 gives the full variable domain: GAGVSQSPRYKVAKRGQDVALRCDPISGHVSLFWYQQALGQGPEFLTYFQNEAQLDKSGLPSDRFFAERPEGSVSTLKIQRTQQEDSAVYLCASSFATSVDNEQFFGPGTRLTVL.

The CDR3 bases are TGTGCCAGCAGTCTCCGACAGGAATTGGGTAAGGCCCTGACTTTC. Its translation: CASSLRQELGKALTF. V is TRBV27 and J is TRBJ2-6, with D perhaps matching TRBD1 (6 bases). The CDR3 runs to 15 residues. V gave up 5 bases and J gave up 15 bases, with 23 bases separating them. Looked up from germline, CDR1 is MNHEY and CDR2 is SMNVEV (reference sequence).

The table lists this clone with a count of one. This rearrangement joins TRBV2 to TRBJ2-7, with 12 bases fitting TRBD2. From germline, CDR1 is SNHLY and CDR2 FYNNEI. CDR3 length: 15 residues. After removal of 6 bases from V and 2 bases from J, the junction contained 5 bases not matched to a gene. Here the CDR3 DNA reads TGTGCCAGCAGGCCCACTAGCGGGAGGACCTACGAGCAGTACTTC. Translation gives CASRPTSGRTYEQYF.

Notes on this clone: The junction does not match germline at one end; this may be a read error. The gene calls are TRBV9 and TRBJ2-3; 9 nucleotides match TRBD2. The CDR3 is 14 residues long. Germline V gene sequence: CDR1 SGDLS, CDR2 YYNGEE. DNA for the CDR3: TGTGCCAGCAGCGTAGATAGCGGGAGAGATATGCAGTATTTT. Translation gives CASSVDSGRDMQYF.

A single count supports this clone. This sequence joins TRBV12-5 and TRBJ1-1; TRBD1 is a possible D gene (5 bases). V gave up 1 base and J gave up 1 base, with 7 bases separating them. Germline V gene lookup returns CDR1 LGHNT and CDR2 FRNRAP. This CDR3 contains 14 residues. The chain's CDR3 is CASGLGTGNTEAFF. CDR3 bases: TGTGCTAGTGGTTTGGGAACAGGGAACACTGAAGCTTTCTTT.

The chain combines TRBV7-8 with TRBJ1-5; D remains ambiguous. With 4 bases removed from V and 3 bases from J, the gap between germline ends came to 13 bases. The CDR3 sequence is 15 residues long. CDR1 and CDR2 (germline): SGHVS, FQNEAQ. Here the CDR3 DNA reads TGTGCCAGCAGCTCCGATAGTCCGTTCAATCAGCCCCAGCATTTT. Residues: CASSSDSPFNQPQHF.

Of note for this clone: Relative to the germline gene, one junction end is altered; a read error may explain this. This sequence joins TRBV7-7 and TRBJ2-5, with 10 bases matching TRBD2. CDR1 and CDR2 (germline): SSHAT, FNYEAQ (reference sequence). This CDR3 contains 15 residues. The CDR3 region is CASSSLAGRQETQYF. CDR3 sequence (DNA): TGTGCTAGCAGCTCACTAGCGGGGAGGCAAGAGACCCAGTACTTC.

The rearrangement uses TRBV16 and TRBJ1-3; D is unresolved. The germline gives CDR1 KGHSY, CDR2 FQNENV. Trimming cost V 4 bases and J 3 bases, with 10 bases left between them. This CDR3 has 14 amino acids. The CDR3 DNA reads TGTGCCAGCAGCCCCCTCGGGAGTGGAAACACCATATATTTT. Translating gives CASSPLGSGNTIYF.

The V call is TRBV27, the J call TRBJ2-3; tentatively, D is TRBD2 (6 bases). The V gene's germline CDR1 is MNHEY and CDR2 SMNVEV (reference sequence). This CDR3 has 15 amino acids. The germline V and J ends were trimmed by 5 bases and 0 bases, with 12 bases remaining between them. CDR3 nucleotides: TGTGCCAGCAGTCAAGGGGACTTTAGCACAGATACGCAGTATTTT. It specifies CASSQGDFSTDTQYF.

The chain has TRBV24-1 and TRBJ2-1, with TRBD1 matching over 10 bases. The CDR3 is 16 amino acids. Trimming cost V 3 bases and J 7 bases; bases outside gene matches: 8. From germline, CDR1 is KGHDR and CDR2 SFDVKD. The CDR3 loop reads CATSDHDRGRGNEQFF. The CDR3, as DNA: TGTGCCACCAGTGATCACGACAGGGGGCGCGGGAATGAGCAGTTCTTC.

This rearrangement joins TRBV5-8 to TRBJ2-7, with D perhaps TRBD1 (5 bases). The V end was cut by 5 bases, the J end by 0 bases, with 9 bases between. Germline CDR1 SGHTS, CDR2 YDEGEE. This CDR3 has 13 amino acids. CDR3: CASSFTGSYEQYF. The CDR3 DNA sequence: TGTGCCAGCAGTTTTACAGGCTCCTACGAGCAGTACTTC. The variable domain in full, completed from reference TRBV5-8 and TRBJ2-7, reads EAGVTQSPTHLIKTRGQQATLRCSPISGHTSVYWYQQALGLGLQFLLWYDEGEERNRGNFPPRFSGRQFPNYSSELNVNALELEDSALYLCASSFTGSYEQYFGPGTRLTVT.

The gene calls are TRBV6-6 and TRBJ2-1, with 7 bases identical to TRBD1. Germline V gene sequence: CDR1 MNHNY, CDR2 SVGAGI (reference sequence). V gave up 5 bases and J gave up 0 bases; unmatched junction bases: 7. This CDR3 contains 16 residues. The CDR3 DNA sequence: TGTGCCAGCAGTCGAATAAGACAGGGCTCCTACAATGAGCAGTTCTTC. Encoded protein: CASSRIRQGSYNEQFF.

Worth noting for this clone: In this CDR3 the conserved last residue, phenylalanine or tryptophan, is missing, so a read error is likely. The DNA is left out, because the CDR3 cannot be placed on it with certainty; the CDR3 is given as TCRdb lists it. The J gene is TRBJ1-1, the V gene TRBV20-1; TRBD1 is the table's D call, not checked against the DNA. From germline, CDR1 is DFQATT and CDR2 SNEGSKA (reference sequence). The CDR3 length is 9 residues, termini included. CDR3 sequence reads: CSARRQAVT.

The chain employs TRBV30 and TRBJ1-5; no definite D call. This CDR3 contains 17 residues. Germline V gives CDR1 GTSNPN, CDR2 SVGIG (reference sequence). V lost 0 bases to trimming and J lost 5 bases, with 20 bases between them. The CDR3 DNA reads as TGTGCCTGGAGTGTACTCGAGGCCCCTCCCCGAGATCAGCCCCAGCATTTT. It is translated as CAWSVLEAPPRDQPQHF.